This T cell receptor beta chain was sequenced in a study of shared clonotypes between healthy human individuals. Measured with immunoSEQ multiplex PCR; TCRdb has only the in-frame clones, and not every one. The sample has about 2.3 million clones; around 93% are singletons. This CDR3 has 16 residues. The V and J ends lost 5 bases and 2 bases respectively, with 15 bases between them. Germline V gives CDR1 SGHVS, CDR2 FNYEAQ. This chain links TRBV7-6 with TRBJ2-2; D is ambiguous. The sequence was collected from a man younger than 30 in good health. Some clones in this sample may be carry-over from other donors' samples. Sequenced material: naive CD4+ T cells from PBMCs. Subset: CD45RA+ positively selected. CDR3 DNA: TGTGCCAGCAGCCCTTGGACGCAGCCTAACACCGGGGAGCTGTTTTTT. It yields the protein CASSPWTQPNTGELFF.